The rows below give T cell receptor beta chains drawn from one sample of a study of metastatic and nonmetastatic thyroid tumors. TCRdb called clones again from the PCR reads with MiXCR. The sample holds around 37,000 clones, 20% to 25% seen once. Sequencing was performed on tumor tissue. Receptors were obtained from a female donor with papillary thyroid cancer or a benign thyroid nodule (not recorded which). Some clones in this sample may be carry-over from other donors' samples. Both conserved end residues are part of each CDR3. D genes are given only for firm matches. Part of the rows lack a size; the others show once, few, many or a class for expanded clones.

few	TRBV6-1	TRBJ2-6	TRBD2	TGTGCCAACAGTAACACAGGGGCGGGGGGGTCCAACGTCCTGACTTTC	CANSNTGAGGSNVLTF
many	TRBV12-3/TRBV12-4	TRBJ1-2	TRBD1	TGTGCCAGCACCAGGGACAGGGGACCCTATGGCTACACCTTC	CASTRDRGPYGYTF
NA	TRBV20-1	TRBJ2-1	NA	TGCAGTGCTAGAGATCAGACCGGTAGCTCCTACAATGAGCAGTTCTTC	CSARDQTGSSYNEQFF
few	TRBV28	TRBJ1-1	TRBD1	TGTGCCAGCAGGGATTGGACAGGGGGGGGTGAAGCTTTCTTT	CASRDWTGGGEAFF
NA	TRBV9	TRBJ1-6	NA	TGTGCCAGCAGCGTGAGGACAGCAGGGTCACCCCTCCACTTT	CASSVRTAGSPLHF
many	TRBV19	TRBJ2-1	TRBD2	TGTGCCAGTAGTACCAGGACTAGCCCACCGGGGAAGCAGTTCTTC	CASSTRTSPPGKQFF
NA	TRBV27	TRBJ2-1	NA	TGTGCCAGCAGTTTATTCAGGGAGGCCGGAGACAATGAGCAGTTCTTC	CASSLFREAGDNEQFF
many	TRBV20-1	TRBJ2-1	NA	TGCAGTGCTAGGTCTCCGGACAGGGGGAGAGCGGGAGGGCGCTACAATGAGCAGTTCTTC	CSARSPDRGRAGGRYNEQFF
NA	TRBV6-2/TRBV6-3	TRBJ2-1	TRBD1	TGTGCCAGCAGGACAACCGACCGGGACAGCCACCACAATGAGCAGTTCTTC	CASRTTDRDSHHNEQFF
many	TRBV6-1	TRBJ2-2	NA	TGTGCCAGCAGGGTGGGACAAACTAGGGCCGGGGAGCTGTTTTTT	CASRVGQTRAGELFF
many	TRBV19	TRBJ2-4	TRBD1	TGTGCCAGTAACACACAGGGGGTCAACATTCAGTACTTC	CASNTQGVNIQYF
many	TRBV5-6	TRBJ1-5	NA	TGTGCCAGCAGCCCCCGGAGGCTTAGCAATCAGCCCCAGCATTTT	CASSPRRLSNQPQHF
many	TRBV7-9	TRBJ1-6	NA	TGTGCCAGCAGCCCGCGCCAGATGGGTTCACCCCTCCACTTT	CASSPRQMGSPLHF
many	TRBV4-1	TRBJ2-3	TRBD2	TGCGCCAGCAGCCGAGGGATCCTGTTCGGGGGGGCAACAGATACGCAGTATTTT	CASSRGILFGGATDTQYF
NA	TRBV28	TRBJ2-7	TRBD2	TGTGCCAGCATCAGCGGGACTAGCGGGAGGGTGGTCGAGCAGTACTTC	CASISGTSGRVVEQYF
NA	TRBV30	TRBJ1-2	TRBD1	TGTGCCTGGAACCGGGACAGGCGGAACTATGGCTACACCTTC	CAWNRDRRNYGYTF
NA	TRBV5-1	TRBJ1-1	NA	TGCGCCAGCAGCTTGGCTGACTTTACGGTGAACACTGAAGCTTTCTTT	CASSLADFTVNTEAFF
NA	TRBV27	TRBJ1-6	NA	TGTGCCAGCAGTTCGAGGCCACCGGGACCGTACATTGTGTTGGATTCACCCCTCCACTTT	CASSSRPPGPYIVLDSPLHF
many	TRBV11-1	TRBJ2-5	NA	TGTGCCAGCAGCTTAAGCAGGACCCAAGAGACCCAGTACTTC	CASSLSRTQETQYF
NA	TRBV7-3	TRBJ2-7	NA	TGTGCCAGCAGCTTCGATCAGGGGTACGAGCAGTACTTC	CASSFDQGYEQYF
medium-sized	TRBV4-3	TRBJ1-2	TRBD1	TGCGCCAGCAGCCTTGGGACAGGATCACTTATGGGCGGCTACACCTTC	CASSLGTGSLMGGYTF
medium-sized	TRBV3-1	TRBJ1-1	NA	TGTGCCAGCAGCCTCGCCTTGAACACTGAAGCTTTCTTT	CASSLALNTEAFF
many	TRBV19	TRBJ1-4	TRBD1	TGTGCCAGTAGTCCCGGGACAGGGCGCGCGAATGAAAAACTGTTTTTT	CASSPGTGRANEKLFF
many	TRBV6-2/TRBV6-3	TRBJ2-1	NA	TGTGCCAGCAGTTACTCGAGTTCCCCAGGCAATGAGCAGTTCTTC	CASSYSSSPGNEQFF
NA	TRBV24-1	TRBJ2-2	TRBD1	TGTGCCACCAGACAGGGGGATACCGGGGAGCTGTTTTTT	CATRQGDTGELFF
few	TRBV6-5	TRBJ2-7	NA	TGTGCCAGCAGTTACTTGAGTTACCGAACCTACGAGCAGTACTTC	CASSYLSYRTYEQYF
NA	TRBV5-1	TRBJ1-2	NA	TGCGCCAGCAGCTTGGCAGGTACGAGAGAAGGCTACACCTTC	CASSLAGTREGYTF
few	TRBV20-1	TRBJ2-2	NA	TGCAGTGCTAGGAACCGAGGGCAATCAGCCACCGGGGAGCTGTTTTTT	CSARNRGQSATGELFF
few	TRBV6-1	TRBJ2-7	TRBD2	TGTGCCAGCACCAAGACTAGCGCTCAGGGCGAGCAGTACTTC	CASTKTSAQGEQYF
many	TRBV29-1	TRBJ1-2	NA	TGCAGCGTTGAAGAAGGCGGAATCACGGGCTATGGCTACACCTTC	CSVEEGGITGYGYTF
few	TRBV10-3	TRBJ1-2	NA	TGTGCCATCAGTTCGCCGGAGACAGTCTATGGCTACACCTTC	CAISSPETVYGYTF
many	TRBV20-1	TRBJ2-1	TRBD1	TGCAGTGTAGAGGACAGGGTCCTTAATGAGCAGTTCTTC	CSVEDRVLNEQFF
many	TRBV7-6	TRBJ1-3	TRBD1	TGTGCCAGCAGCTTAGCACCAGGGGGGACTGGAAACACCATATATTTT	CASSLAPGGTGNTIYF
few	TRBV28	TRBJ1-5	TRBD1	TGTGCCAGCAGTTTTGGAGGACAGGATAGTCAGCCCCAGCATTTT	CASSFGGQDSQPQHF
many	TRBV12-3/TRBV12-4	TRBJ1-4	TRBD1	TGTGCCAGCAGTTTTCGTACGGGACAGGGATCTGAAAAACTGTTTTTT	CASSFRTGQGSEKLFF
few	TRBV11-1	TRBJ1-2	TRBD1	TGTGCCAGCAGCTCGCCCGGGGGGAGACAGGGCACTAACTATGGCTACACCTTC	CASSSPGGRQGTNYGYTF
many	TRBV6-2/TRBV6-3	TRBJ2-5	NA	TGTGCCAGCAGTTACTCCTTCCTAGCCCGAGAGACCCAGTACTTC	CASSYSFLARETQYF
many	TRBV12-3/TRBV12-4	TRBJ2-1	NA	TGTGCCAGCAGTTTAGTAACCCCCTACAATGAGCAGTTCTTC	CASSLVTPYNEQFF
few	TRBV11-2	TRBJ2-1	NA	TGTGCCAGCAGCCGGCGCCGGGACGACAATGAGCAGTTCTTC	CASSRRRDDNEQFF
many	TRBV7-2	TRBJ1-2	NA	TGTGCCAGCAGCGAAGCGGCCCGGAACTATGGCTACACCTTC	CASSEAARNYGYTF
NA	TRBV5-1	TRBJ2-7	TRBD1	TGCGCCAGCAGCTGGATGGGACAGGCCGGGAACGAGCAGTACTTC	CASSWMGQAGNEQYF
large	TRBV24-1	TRBJ1-5	NA	TGTGCCACCACCTGGACCCGAAATCAGCCCCAGCATTTT	CATTWTRNQPQHF
many	TRBV30	TRBJ2-1	NA	TGTGCCTGGAGTTCCATAAGCCCCTACAATGAGCAGTTCTTC	CAWSSISPYNEQFF
NA	TRBV5-1	TRBJ1-2	NA	TGCGCCAGCAGCGGAACAGCTAACTATGGCTACACCTTC	CASSGTANYGYTF
many	TRBV30	TRBJ2-7	NA	TGTGCCTGGAATACAGCTTGGGGCTTCTACGAGCAGTACTTC	CAWNTAWGFYEQYF
few	TRBV28	TRBJ2-4	NA	TGTGCCAGCAGTTTTCGCCTCGGCATTAGGAACATTCAGTACTTC	CASSFRLGIRNIQYF
NA	TRBV20-1	TRBJ1-1	TRBD1	TGCAGTGCAGGACAGGGGGCGAACACTGAAGCTTTCTTT	CSAGQGANTEAFF
NA	TRBV30	TRBJ1-1	NA	TGTGCCTGGAGGGTGACAACTGAAGCTTTCTTT	CAWRVTTEAFF
many	TRBV6-6	TRBJ2-3	TRBD2	TGTGCCAGCAGTTACGCTCCGGGAGGGTCAGATACGCAGTATTTT	CASSYAPGGSDTQYF